This T cell receptor beta chain was sequenced in a study of CD8 T cells in ankylosing spondylitis. The CDR3 totals 14 residues. Trimming took off 3 bases at V and 6 bases at J, with 12 bases between the two ends. Looked up from germline, CDR1 is LNHDA and CDR2 is SQIVND (reference sequence). This clonotype was detected a few times. The antigen is not known. Study outcomes and limitations: What seemed typical of ankylosing spondylitis blood was a TCR beta motif built from about 8 highly homologous variants. With a CD8+ phenotype, disease-linked clones were relatively rare in peripheral blood.

Libraries for TCR beta were made by quantitative 5'-RACE with molecular barcodes. One entry per CDR3 protein results from TCRdb running MiXCR on the 5' RACE reads. This sample yields 450,000 to 550,000 distinct CDR3 sequences, of which about 5.2% are seen a single time; around 3.5% belongs to the top ten. The receptor comes from a male donor with ankylosing spondylitis. This chain links TRBV19 with TRBJ2-1, with D perhaps given as TRBD1 or TRBD2 (5 bases each). Sequencing was performed on blood, either unsorted or a sorted T cell fraction (not recorded which). The CDR3 reads CASSILGTGNEQFF. DNA for the CDR3: TGTGCCAGTAGTATCTTAGGGACGGGCAATGAGCAGTTCTTC.